The present entry profiles one T cell receptor beta chain with its context. The target antigen is unknown. Other DNA sequences in this sample translate to the same CDR3. Clones were read by immunoSEQ multiplex PCR, and TCRdb kept only the in-frame ones, dropping some. Of 85,000 to 110,000 clones listed, around nine tenths were seen once; the top ten hold 20% to 25%. This entry belongs to a study of T cell responses to AZD1222 COVID-19 vaccine. Study results and caveats: Baseline seropositivity occurred in only a handful of AZD1222 recipients. White British donors predominated, females outnumbered males, and clonal diversity was possibly underestimated. Spike was spanned by vaccine-associated CD4 TCRs, with dominance at 160-218 and 743-854.

The TCR was taken from an adult in good health. The sample was peripheral blood, taken on day 0 of AZD1222 vaccination.

CDR3 region: CASSPPGDTEAFF. Here the CDR3 DNA reads TGTGCCAGCTCACCACCTGGGGACACTGAAGCTTTCTTT. The rearrangement uses TRBV18 and TRBJ1-1; no definite D call. The V end lost 0 bases, the J end lost 3 bases, and 5 bases lay between the germline ends. Germline values: CDR1 KGHSH, CDR2 LQKENI. The CDR3 is made up of 13 amino acids. The variable domain in full, completed from reference TRBV18 and TRBJ1-1, reads NAGVMQNPRHLVRRRGQEARLRCSPMKGHSHVYWYRQLPEEGLKFMVYLQKENIIDESGMPKERFSAEFPKEGPSILRIQQVVRGDSAAYFCASSPPGDTEAFFGQGTRLTVV.